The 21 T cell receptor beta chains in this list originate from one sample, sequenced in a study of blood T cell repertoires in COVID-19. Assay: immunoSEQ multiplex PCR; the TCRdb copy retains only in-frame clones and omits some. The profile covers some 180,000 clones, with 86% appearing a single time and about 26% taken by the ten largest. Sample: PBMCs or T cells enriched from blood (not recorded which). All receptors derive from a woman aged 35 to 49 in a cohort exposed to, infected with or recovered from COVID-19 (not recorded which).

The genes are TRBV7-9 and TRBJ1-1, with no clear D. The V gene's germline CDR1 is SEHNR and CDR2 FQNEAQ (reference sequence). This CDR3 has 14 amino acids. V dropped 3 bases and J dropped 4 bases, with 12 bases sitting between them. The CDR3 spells CASSLSGGGTEAFF. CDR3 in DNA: TGTGCCAGCAGCTTGAGCGGCGGCGGCACTGAAGCTTTCTTT.

The CDR3 loop is CASSLAPPRNQPQHF. The CDR3 coding sequence is TGTGCCAGCAGTTTGGCCCCACCTCGCAATCAGCCCCAGCATTTT. The chain carries TRBV6-5 and TRBJ1-5; D uncertain. The CDR3 runs to 15 residues. Germline lookup yields CDR1 MNHEY and CDR2 SVGAGI. V lost 4 bases and J lost 2, with 12 bases in between.

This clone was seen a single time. CDR3 coding DNA: TGTGCCAGCAGCGGGGACAGAAACTATGGCTACACCTTC. Encoded protein: CASSGDRNYGYTF. V usage is TRBV7-2 and J usage is TRBJ1-2; 7 bases agree with TRBD1. Germline V gives CDR1 SGHTA, CDR2 FQGNSA. CDR3 length: 13 residues. V shed 5 bases and J 2 bases; nucleotides not matched to a gene: 2.

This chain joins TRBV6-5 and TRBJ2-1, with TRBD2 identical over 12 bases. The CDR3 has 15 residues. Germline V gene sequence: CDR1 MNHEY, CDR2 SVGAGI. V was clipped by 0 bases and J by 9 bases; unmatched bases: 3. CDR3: CASSYSASGRVEQFF. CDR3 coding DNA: TGTGCCAGCAGTTACTCGGCTAGCGGGAGGGTTGAGCAGTTCTTC.

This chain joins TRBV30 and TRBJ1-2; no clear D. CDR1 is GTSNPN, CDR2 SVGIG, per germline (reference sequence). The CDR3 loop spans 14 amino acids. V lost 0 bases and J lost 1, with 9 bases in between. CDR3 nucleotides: TGTGCCTGGAGTGTTCCAGTTAATAACTATGGCTACACCTTC. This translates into CAWSVPVNNYGYTF.

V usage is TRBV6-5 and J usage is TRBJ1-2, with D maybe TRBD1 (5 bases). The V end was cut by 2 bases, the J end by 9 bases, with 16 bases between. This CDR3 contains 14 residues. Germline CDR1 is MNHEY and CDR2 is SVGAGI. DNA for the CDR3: TGTGCCAGCAGTTACGCCAGGGCTCAGAGGAGCTACACCTTC. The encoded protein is CASSYARAQRSYTF.

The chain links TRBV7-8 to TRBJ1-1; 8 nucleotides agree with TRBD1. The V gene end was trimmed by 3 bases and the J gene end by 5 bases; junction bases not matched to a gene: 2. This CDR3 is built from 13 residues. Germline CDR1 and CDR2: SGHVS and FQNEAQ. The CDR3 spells CASSFDRGTEAFF. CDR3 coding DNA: TGTGCCAGCAGCTTCGACAGGGGAACTGAAGCTTTCTTT.

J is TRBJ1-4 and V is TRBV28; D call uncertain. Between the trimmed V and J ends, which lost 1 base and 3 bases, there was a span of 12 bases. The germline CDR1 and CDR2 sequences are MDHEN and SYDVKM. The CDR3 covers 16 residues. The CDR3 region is CASSLSFRPANEKLFF. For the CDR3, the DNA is TGTGCCAGCAGTTTATCCTTTCGCCCAGCTAATGAAAAACTGTTTTTT.

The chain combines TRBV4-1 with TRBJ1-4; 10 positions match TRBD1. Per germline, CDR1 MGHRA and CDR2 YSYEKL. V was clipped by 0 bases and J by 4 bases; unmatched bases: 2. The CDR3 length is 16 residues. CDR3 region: CASSQETGGLNEKLFF. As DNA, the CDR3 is TGCGCCAGCAGCCAAGAGACAGGGGGCCTTAATGAAAAACTGTTTTTT.

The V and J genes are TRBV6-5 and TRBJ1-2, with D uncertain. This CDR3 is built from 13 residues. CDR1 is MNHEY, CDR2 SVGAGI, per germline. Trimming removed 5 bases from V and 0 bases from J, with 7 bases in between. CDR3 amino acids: CASSPRTNYGYTF. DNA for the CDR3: TGTGCCAGCAGTCCCAGGACTAACTATGGCTACACCTTC.

CDR3 residues: CASSLSMVGTEAFF. CDR3 sequence (DNA): TGTGCCAGCAGTTTATCGATGGTCGGGACTGAAGCTTTCTTT. J is TRBJ1-1 and V is TRBV27; D gene unclear. V lost 0 bases to trimming and J lost 5 bases, with 10 bases between them. CDR3 length: 14 amino acids. Germline V CDR1 and CDR2: MNHEY, SMNVEV (reference sequence).

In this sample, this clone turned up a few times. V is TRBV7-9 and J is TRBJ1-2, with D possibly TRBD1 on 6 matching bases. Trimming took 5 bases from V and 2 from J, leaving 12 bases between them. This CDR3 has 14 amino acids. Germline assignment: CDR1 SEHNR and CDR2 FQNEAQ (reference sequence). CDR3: CASSPWTANYGYTF. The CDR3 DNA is TGTGCCAGCAGCCCCTGGACAGCGAACTATGGCTACACCTTC.

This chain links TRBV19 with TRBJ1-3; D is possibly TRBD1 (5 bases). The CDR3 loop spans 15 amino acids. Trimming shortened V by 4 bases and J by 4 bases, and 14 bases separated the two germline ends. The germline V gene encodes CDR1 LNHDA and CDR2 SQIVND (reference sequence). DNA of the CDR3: TGTGCCAGTAGTAAAGGGGCCGTTAGGGGAAACACCATATATTTT. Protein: CASSKGAVRGNTIYF.

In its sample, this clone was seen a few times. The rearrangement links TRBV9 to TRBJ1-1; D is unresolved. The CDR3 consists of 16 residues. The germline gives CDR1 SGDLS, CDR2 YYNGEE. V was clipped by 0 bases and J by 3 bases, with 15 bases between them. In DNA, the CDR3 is TGTGCCAGCAGCGTAGTAGCCCTTGGTCGGGACACTGAAGCTTTCTTT. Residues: CASSVVALGRDTEAFF.

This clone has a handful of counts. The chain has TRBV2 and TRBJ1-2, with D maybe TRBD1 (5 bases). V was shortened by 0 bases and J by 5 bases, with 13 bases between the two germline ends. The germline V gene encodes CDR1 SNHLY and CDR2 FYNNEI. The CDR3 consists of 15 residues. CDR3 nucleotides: TGTGCCAGCAGTGAAGCAGCCTCAGACAGTTATGGCTACACCTTC. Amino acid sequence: CASSEAASDSYGYTF.

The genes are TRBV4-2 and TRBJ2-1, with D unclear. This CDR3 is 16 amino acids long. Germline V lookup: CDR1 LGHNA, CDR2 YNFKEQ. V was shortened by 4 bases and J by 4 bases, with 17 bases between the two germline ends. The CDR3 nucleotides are TGTGCCAGCAGCCCCCGTACTACCGAGAGATACAATGAGCAGTTCTTC. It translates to CASSPRTTERYNEQFF.

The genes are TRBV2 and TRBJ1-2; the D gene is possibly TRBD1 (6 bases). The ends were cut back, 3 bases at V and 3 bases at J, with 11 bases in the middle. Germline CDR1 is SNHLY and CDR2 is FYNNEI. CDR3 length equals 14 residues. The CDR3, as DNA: TGTGCCAGCAGTGATCCCAGGGGCGACTATGGCTACACCTTC. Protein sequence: CASSDPRGDYGYTF.

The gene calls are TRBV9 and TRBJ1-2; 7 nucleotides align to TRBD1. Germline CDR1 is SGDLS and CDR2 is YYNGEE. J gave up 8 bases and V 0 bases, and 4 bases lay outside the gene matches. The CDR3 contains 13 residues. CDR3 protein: CASSVGRGYGYTF. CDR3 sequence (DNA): TGTGCCAGCAGCGTAGGCAGGGGGTACGGCTACACCTTC.

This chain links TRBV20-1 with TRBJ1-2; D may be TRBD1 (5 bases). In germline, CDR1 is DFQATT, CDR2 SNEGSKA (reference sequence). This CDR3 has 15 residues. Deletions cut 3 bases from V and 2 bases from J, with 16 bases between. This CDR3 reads CSASYRGLTNYGYTF. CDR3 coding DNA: TGCAGTGCTAGTTATCGGGGACTGACGAACTATGGCTACACCTTC.

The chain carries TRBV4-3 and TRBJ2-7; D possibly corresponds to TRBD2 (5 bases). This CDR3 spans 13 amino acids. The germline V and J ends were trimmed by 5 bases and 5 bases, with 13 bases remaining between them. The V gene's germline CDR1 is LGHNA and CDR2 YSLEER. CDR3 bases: TGCGCCAGCAGCGGAACTTACGGGGACGAGCAGTACTTC. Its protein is CASSGTYGDEQYF.

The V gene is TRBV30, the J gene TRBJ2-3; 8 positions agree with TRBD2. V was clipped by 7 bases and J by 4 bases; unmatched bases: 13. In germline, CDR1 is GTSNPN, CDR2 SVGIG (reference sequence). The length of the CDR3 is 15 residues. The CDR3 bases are TGTGCCTTGCCACGGGGGGGCGAAGTACCAGATACGCAGTATTTT. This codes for CALPRGGEVPDTQYF.